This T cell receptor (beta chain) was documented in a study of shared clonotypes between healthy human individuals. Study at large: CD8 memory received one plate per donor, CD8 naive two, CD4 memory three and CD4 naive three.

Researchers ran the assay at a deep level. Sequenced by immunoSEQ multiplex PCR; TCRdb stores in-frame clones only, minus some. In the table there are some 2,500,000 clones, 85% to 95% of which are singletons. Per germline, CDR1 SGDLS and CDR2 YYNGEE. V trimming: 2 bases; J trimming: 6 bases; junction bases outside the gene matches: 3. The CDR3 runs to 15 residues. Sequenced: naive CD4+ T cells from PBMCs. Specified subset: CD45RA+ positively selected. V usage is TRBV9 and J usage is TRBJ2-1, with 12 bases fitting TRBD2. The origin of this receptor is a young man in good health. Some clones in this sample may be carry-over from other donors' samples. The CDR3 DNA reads TGTGCCAGCAGCGTGGGGGGACTAGCGGGCAATGAGCAGTTCTTC. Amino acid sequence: CASSVGGLAGNEQFF. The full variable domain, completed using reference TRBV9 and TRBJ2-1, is DSGVTQTPKHLITATGQRVTLRCSPRSGDLSVYWYQQSLDQGLQFLIQYYNGEERAKGNILERFSAQQFPDLHSELNLSSLELGDSALYFCASSVGGLAGNEQFFGPGTRLTVL.